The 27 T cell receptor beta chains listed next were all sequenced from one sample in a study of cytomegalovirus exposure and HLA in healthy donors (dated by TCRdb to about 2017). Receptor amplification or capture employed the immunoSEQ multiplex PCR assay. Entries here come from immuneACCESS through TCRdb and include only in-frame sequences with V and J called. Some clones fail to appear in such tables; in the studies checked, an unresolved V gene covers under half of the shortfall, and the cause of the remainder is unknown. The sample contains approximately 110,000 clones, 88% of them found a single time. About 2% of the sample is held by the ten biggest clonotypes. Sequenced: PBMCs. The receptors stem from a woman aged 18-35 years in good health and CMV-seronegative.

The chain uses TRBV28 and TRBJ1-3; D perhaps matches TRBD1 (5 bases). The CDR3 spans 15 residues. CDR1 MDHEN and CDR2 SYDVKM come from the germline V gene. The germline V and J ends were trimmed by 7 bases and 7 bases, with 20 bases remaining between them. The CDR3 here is CASKFTSGLGNTIYF. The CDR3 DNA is TGTGCCAGCAAGTTTACGTCAGGGCTGGGCAACACCATATATTTT. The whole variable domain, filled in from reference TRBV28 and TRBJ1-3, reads DVKVTQSSRYLVKRTGEKVFLECVQDMDHENMFWYRQDPGLGLRLIYFSYDVKMKEKGDIPEGYSVSREKKERFSLILESASTNQTSMYLCASKFTSGLGNTIYFGEGSWLTVV.

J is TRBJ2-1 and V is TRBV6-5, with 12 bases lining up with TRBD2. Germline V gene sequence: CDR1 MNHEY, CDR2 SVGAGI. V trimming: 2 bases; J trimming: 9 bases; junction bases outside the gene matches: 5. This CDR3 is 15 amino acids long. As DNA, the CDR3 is TGTGCCAGCAGTTACGGGCTAGCGGGAGGGGGTGAGCAGTTCTTC. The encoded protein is CASSYGLAGGGEQFF.

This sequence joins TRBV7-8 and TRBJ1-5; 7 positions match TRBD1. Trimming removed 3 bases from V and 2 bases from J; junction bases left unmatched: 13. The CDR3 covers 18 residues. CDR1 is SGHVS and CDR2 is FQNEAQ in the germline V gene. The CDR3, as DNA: TGTGCCAGCAGCTTCACTAATGGACAGGCGATGGGCAATCAGCCCCAGCATTTT. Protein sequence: CASSFTNGQAMGNQPQHF.

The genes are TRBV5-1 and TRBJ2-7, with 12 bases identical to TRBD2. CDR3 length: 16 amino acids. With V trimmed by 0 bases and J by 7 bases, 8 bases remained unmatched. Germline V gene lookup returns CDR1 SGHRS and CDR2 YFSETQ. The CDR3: CASSLELAGGPREQYF. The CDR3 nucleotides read TGCGCCAGCAGCTTGGAGCTAGCGGGGGGGCCGAGAGAGCAGTACTTC.

CDR3: CASSLLAGVPIQYF. The CDR3 bases are TGTGCCAGCAGCTTACTGGCGGGAGTGCCCATTCAGTACTTC. This chain connects TRBV7-9 to TRBJ2-4; TRBD2 aligns across 7 bases. V trimming: 2 bases; J trimming: 9 bases; junction bases outside the gene matches: 7. In germline, CDR1 is SEHNR, CDR2 FQNEAQ (reference sequence). This CDR3 is built from 14 residues.

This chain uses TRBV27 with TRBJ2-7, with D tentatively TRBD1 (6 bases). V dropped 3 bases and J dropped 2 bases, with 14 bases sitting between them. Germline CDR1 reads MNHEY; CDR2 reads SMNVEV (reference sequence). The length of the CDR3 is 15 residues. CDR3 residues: CASSFSAGDPYEQYF. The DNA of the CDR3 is TGTGCCAGCAGTTTCTCGGCAGGGGATCCCTACGAGCAGTACTTC.

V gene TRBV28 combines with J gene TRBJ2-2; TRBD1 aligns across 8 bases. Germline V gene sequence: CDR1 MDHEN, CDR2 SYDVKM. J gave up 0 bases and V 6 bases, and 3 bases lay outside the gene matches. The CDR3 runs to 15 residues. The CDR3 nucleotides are TGTGCCAGCAGGTCACAGGGGGCGAACACCGGGGAGCTGTTTTTT. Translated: CASRSQGANTGELFF.

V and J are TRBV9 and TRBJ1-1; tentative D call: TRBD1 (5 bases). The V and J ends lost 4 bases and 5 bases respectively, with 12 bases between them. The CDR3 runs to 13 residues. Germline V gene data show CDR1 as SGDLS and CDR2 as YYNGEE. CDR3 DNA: TGTGCCAGCAGCTCGGGAGGGGAGACTGAAGCTTTCTTT. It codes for CASSSGGETEAFF.

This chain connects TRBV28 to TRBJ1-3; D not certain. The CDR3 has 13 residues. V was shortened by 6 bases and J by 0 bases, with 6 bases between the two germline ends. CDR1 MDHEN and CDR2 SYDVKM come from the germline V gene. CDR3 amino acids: CASSIASGNTIYF. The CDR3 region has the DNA TGTGCCAGCAGCATAGCCTCTGGAAACACCATATATTTT.

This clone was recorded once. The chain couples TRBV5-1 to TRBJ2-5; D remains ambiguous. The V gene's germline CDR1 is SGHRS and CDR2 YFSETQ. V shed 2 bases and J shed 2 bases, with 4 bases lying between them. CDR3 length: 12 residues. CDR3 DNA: TGCGCCAGCAGCTTTGAGCAAGAGACCCAGTACTTC. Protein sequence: CASSFEQETQYF.

CDR3 loop: CASSRGEQYF. CDR3 nucleotides: TGTGCCAGCAGCCGGGGCGAGCAGTACTTC. V is TRBV11-2 and J is TRBJ2-7, with a possible D match to TRBD2 (5 bases). CDR3 length equals 10 residues. Germline lookup yields CDR1 SGHAT and CDR2 FQNNGV. The ends were cut back, 5 bases at V and 6 bases at J, with 5 bases in the middle.

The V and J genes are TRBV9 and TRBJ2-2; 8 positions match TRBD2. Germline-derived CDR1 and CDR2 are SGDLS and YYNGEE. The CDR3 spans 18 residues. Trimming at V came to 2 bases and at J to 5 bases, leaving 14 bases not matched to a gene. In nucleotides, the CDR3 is TGTGCCAGCAGCGTCGTACCCGCGGGGGGCGTTTCTACCGGGGAGCTGTTTTTT. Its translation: CASSVVPAGGVSTGELFF.

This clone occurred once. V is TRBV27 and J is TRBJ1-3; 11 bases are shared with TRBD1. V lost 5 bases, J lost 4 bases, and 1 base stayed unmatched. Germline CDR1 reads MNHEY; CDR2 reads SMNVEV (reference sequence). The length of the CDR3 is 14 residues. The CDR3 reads CASSGQGAGNTIYF. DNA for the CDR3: TGTGCCAGCAGTGGACAGGGGGCCGGAAACACCATATATTTT.

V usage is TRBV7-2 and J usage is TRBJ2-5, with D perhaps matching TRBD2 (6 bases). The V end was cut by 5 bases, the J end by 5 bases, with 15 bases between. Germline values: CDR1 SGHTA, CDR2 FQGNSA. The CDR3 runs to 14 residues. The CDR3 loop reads CASSPGLTRETQYF. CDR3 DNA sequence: TGTGCCAGCAGCCCCGGGTTGACTAGGGAGACCCAGTACTTC.

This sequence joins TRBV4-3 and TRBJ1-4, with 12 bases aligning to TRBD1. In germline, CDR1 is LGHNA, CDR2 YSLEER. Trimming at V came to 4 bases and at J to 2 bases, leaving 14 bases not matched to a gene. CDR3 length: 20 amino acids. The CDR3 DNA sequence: TGCGCCAGCAGCCGAACTCTCCCCGGGACAGGGGGCGCGACTAATGAAAAACTGTTTTTT. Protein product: CASSRTLPGTGGATNEKLFF.

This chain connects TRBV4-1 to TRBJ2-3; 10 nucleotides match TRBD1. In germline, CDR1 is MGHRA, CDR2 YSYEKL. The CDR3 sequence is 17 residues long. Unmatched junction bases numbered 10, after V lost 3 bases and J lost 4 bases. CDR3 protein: CASSQATGTGVADTQYF. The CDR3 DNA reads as TGCGCCAGCAGCCAGGCCACCGGGACAGGGGTTGCAGATACGCAGTATTTT.

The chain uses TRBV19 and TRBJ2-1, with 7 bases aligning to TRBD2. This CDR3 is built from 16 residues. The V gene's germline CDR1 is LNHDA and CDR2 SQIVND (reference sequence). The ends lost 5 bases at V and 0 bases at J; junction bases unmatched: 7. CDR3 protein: CASSLTAGSSYNEQFF. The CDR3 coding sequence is TGTGCCAGTAGTCTTACAGCGGGGTCCTCCTACAATGAGCAGTTCTTC.

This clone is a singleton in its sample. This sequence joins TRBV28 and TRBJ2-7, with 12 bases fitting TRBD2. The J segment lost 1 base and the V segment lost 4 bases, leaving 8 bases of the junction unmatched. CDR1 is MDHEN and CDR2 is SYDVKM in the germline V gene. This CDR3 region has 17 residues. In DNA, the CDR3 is TGTGCCAGCAGTTCTCCTAGCGGGGGGGCCCCTTCCTACGAGCAGTACTTC. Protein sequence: CASSSPSGGAPSYEQYF.

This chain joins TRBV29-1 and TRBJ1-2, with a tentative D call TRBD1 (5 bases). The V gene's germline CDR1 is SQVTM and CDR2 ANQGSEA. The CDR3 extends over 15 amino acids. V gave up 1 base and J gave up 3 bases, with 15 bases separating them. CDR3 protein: CSVEGPGGWDYGYTF. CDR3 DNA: TGCAGCGTTGAAGGTCCCGGGGGATGGGACTATGGCTACACCTTC.

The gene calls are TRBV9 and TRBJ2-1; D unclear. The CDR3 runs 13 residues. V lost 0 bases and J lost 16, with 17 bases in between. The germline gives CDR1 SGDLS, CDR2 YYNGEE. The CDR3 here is CASSVEPGVGSFF. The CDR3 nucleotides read TGTGCCAGCAGCGTAGAGCCGGGTGTTGGCTCATTCTTC.

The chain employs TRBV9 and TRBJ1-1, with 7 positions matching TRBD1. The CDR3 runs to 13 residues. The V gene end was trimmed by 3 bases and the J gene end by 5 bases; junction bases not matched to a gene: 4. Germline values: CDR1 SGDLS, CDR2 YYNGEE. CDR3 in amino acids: CASSATGRTEAFF. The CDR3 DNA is TGTGCCAGCAGCGCGACAGGGCGGACTGAAGCTTTCTTT.

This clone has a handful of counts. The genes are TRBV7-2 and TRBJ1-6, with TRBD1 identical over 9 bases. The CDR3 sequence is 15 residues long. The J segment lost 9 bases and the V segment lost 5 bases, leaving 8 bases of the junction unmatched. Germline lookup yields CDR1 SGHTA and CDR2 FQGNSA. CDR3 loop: CASSDGTGMASPLHF. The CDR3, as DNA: TGTGCCAGCAGCGACGGGACAGGGATGGCTTCACCCCTCCACTTT.

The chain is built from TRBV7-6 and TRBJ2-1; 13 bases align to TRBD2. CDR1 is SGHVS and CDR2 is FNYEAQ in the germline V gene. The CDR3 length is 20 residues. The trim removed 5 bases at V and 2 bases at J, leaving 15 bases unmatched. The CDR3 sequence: CASSPHPGTSGTPTYNEQFF. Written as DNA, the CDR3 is TGTGCCAGCAGCCCCCACCCCGGGACTAGCGGGACTCCTACCTACAATGAGCAGTTCTTC.

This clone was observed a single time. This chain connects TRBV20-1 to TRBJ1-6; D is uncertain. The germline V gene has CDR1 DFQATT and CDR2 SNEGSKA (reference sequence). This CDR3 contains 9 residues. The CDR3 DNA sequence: TGCAGCGTAAATTCACCCCTCCACTTT. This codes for CSVNSPLHF.

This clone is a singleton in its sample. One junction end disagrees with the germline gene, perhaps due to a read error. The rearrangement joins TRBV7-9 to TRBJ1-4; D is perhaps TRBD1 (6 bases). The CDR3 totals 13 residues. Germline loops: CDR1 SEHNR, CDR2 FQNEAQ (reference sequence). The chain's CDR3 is CAGRGWEGEKLFF. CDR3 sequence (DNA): TGTGCCGGCAGGGGATGGGAGGGAGAAAAACTGTTTTTT.

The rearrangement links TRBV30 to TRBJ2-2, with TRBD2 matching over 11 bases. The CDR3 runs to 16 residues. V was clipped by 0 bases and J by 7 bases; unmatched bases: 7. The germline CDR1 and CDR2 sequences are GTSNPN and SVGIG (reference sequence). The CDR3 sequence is CAWSVRTSGRGGELFF. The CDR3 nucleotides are TGTGCCTGGAGTGTAAGGACTAGCGGGCGTGGCGGGGAGCTGTTTTTT.

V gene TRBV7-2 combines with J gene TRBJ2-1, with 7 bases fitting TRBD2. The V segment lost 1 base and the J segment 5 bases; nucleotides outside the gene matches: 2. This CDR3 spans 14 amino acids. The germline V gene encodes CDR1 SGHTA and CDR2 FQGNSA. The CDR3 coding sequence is TGTGCCAGCAGCTTAGGGGGACTAAACAATGAGCAGTTCTTC. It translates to CASSLGGLNNEQFF.